This T cell receptor beta chain was recovered during a study of blood T cell repertoires in COVID-19. Clones were read by immunoSEQ multiplex PCR, and TCRdb kept only the in-frame ones, dropping some. The sample yields over 150,000 clones, more than 80% seen once. From germline, CDR1 is LNHDA and CDR2 SQIVND (reference sequence). The CDR3 sequence is 15 residues long. With 5 bases removed from V and 4 bases from J, the gap between germline ends came to 15 bases. The V call is TRBV19, the J call TRBJ2-1; D is perhaps TRBD1 (6 bases). The specimen sequenced was PBMCs or T cells enriched from blood (not recorded which). The TCR originated in a man aged 40-49 years who had recovered from COVID-19. In DNA, the CDR3 is TGTGCCAGTAGTCTTTTTGGACAGAGGTACAATGAGCAGTTCTTC. Protein sequence: CASSLFGQRYNEQFF.